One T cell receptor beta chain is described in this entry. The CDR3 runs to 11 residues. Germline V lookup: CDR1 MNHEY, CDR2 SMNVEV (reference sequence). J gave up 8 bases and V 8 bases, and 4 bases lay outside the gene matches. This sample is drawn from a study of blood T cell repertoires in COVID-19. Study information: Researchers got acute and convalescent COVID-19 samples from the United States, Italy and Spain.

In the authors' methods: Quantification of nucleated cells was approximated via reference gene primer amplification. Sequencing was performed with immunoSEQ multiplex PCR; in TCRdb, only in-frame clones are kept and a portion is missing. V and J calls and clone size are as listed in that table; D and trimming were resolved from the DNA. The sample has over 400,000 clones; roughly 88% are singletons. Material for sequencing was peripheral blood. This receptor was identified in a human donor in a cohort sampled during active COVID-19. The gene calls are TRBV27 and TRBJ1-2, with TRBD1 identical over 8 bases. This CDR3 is CASGTGRGYTF. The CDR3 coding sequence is TGTGCCAGCGGGACAGGTCGGGGCTACACCTTC.